A single sample is the source of the 25 T cell receptor beta chains below, sequenced in a study of technical replicates of blood from a handful of donors. TCRdb's table, derived via immunoSEQ multiplex PCR, lists solely in-frame clones and lacks some. This table holds fewer than 100,000 clones, about 94% found once. The material sequenced was T cells isolated from PBMCs. The receptors shown here come from a human donor in good health.

This chain joins TRBV9 and TRBJ1-3; possibly TRBD1 for D (6 bases). The CDR3 has 15 amino acids. Trimming stripped 0 bases from V and 3 bases from J, with 10 bases between. Germline assignment: CDR1 SGDLS and CDR2 YYNGEE. The CDR3 protein is CASSVAGGLGNTIYF. CDR3 nucleotide sequence: TGTGCCAGCAGCGTAGCGGGGGGGCTTGGAAACACCATATATTTT.

For this clone: This CDR3 is also generated by other DNA sequences in the sample. V and J are TRBV6-6 and TRBJ1-1; D call uncertain. The CDR3 runs 11 residues. The germline V and J ends were trimmed by 2 bases and 8 bases, with 6 bases remaining between them. Germline V CDR1 and CDR2: MNHNY, SVGAGI (reference sequence). The CDR3 region has the DNA TGTGCCAGCAGTTACGGCAGGGAAGCTTTCTTT. As protein: CASSYGREAFF.

The J gene is TRBJ1-2, the V gene TRBV29-1, with 7 bases lining up with TRBD1. This CDR3 contains 15 residues. The J segment lost 3 bases and the V segment lost 7 bases, leaving 14 bases of the junction unmatched. The germline CDR1 and CDR2 sequences are SQVTM and ANQGSEA. CDR3 loop: CSALGKGAGDYGYTF. In nucleotides, the CDR3 is TGCAGCGCCCTTGGGAAGGGGGCGGGCGACTATGGCTACACCTTC.

The CDR3 is CASSLMGDWIQETQYF. The DNA of the CDR3 is TGTGCCAGCAGCTTAATGGGGGACTGGATCCAAGAGACCCAGTACTTC. The chain links TRBV11-2 to TRBJ2-5; TRBD2 might be the D (6 bases). The CDR3 sequence is 16 residues long. Trimming took 2 bases from V and 1 from J, leaving 14 bases between them. Germline V gene sequence: CDR1 SGHAT, CDR2 FQNNGV.

This sequence joins TRBV19 and TRBJ1-5; the match to TRBD1 covers 7 bases. CDR1 is LNHDA and CDR2 is SQIVND in the germline V gene (reference sequence). The ends lost 3 bases at V and 2 bases at J; junction bases unmatched: 19. This CDR3 has 20 amino acids. The DNA of the CDR3 is TGTGCCAGTAGTATGAGAGAAACGGGACAGATGATTGTTGGCAATCAGCCCCAGCATTTT. Amino acids: CASSMRETGQMIVGNQPQHF.

The chain combines TRBV6-6 with TRBJ1-2; TRBD1 matches at 12 bases. Trimming removed 0 bases from V and 8 bases from J; junction bases left unmatched: 4. CDR3 length: 15 amino acids. CDR1 and CDR2 (germline): MNHNY, SVGAGI (reference sequence). The CDR3 loop reads CASSYSGTGGEGYTF. The CDR3 nucleotides read TGTGCCAGCAGTTACTCGGGGACAGGGGGCGAAGGCTACACCTTC.

Here the CDR3 reads CARCHYQPQHF. The DNA of the CDR3 is TGTGCCAGATGCCACTATCAGCCCCAGCATTTT. The gene calls are TRBV21-1 and TRBJ1-5. TRBV21-1 is labeled a pseudogene. This CDR3 contains 11 residues.

Worth noting for this clone: A read error may produce the germline difference seen at one junction end. The V call is TRBV5-1, the J call TRBJ2-7; 9 bases fit TRBD1. The CDR3 has 13 amino acids. Germline V gene sequence: CDR1 SGHRS, CDR2 YFSETQ. CDR3 bases: TGCGCCAGCAGTTTGGACAGGGGCCTCGAGCAGTACTTC. It translates to CASSLDRGLEQYF.

The CDR3 reads CSVEVWGDYGYTF. CDR3 bases: TGCAGCGTTGAAGTTTGGGGGGACTATGGCTACACCTTC. This chain connects TRBV29-1 to TRBJ1-2; tentative D call: TRBD1 (5 bases). This CDR3 is built from 13 residues. V was pared by 1 base and J by 3 bases, with 9 bases between. In germline, CDR1 is SQVTM, CDR2 ANQGSEA.

The CDR3 protein is CASAGTSVSYEQYF. CDR3 bases: TGTGCCTCTGCCGGGACTAGCGTCTCCTACGAGCAGTACTTC. The chain joins TRBV10-3 to TRBJ2-7; 10 nucleotides match TRBD2. Per the germline V gene, CDR1 is ENHRY and CDR2 is SYGVKD. This CDR3 spans 14 amino acids. Trimming removed 11 bases from V and 0 bases from J; junction bases left unmatched: 7.

V is TRBV6-6 and J is TRBJ1-4; D is unclear. V gave up 8 bases and J gave up 7 bases, with 8 bases separating them. The CDR3 runs 11 residues. Germline V gene lookup returns CDR1 MNHNY and CDR2 SVGAGI (reference sequence). CDR3 nucleotide sequence: TGTGCCAGCGTGGGCCTTGAAAAACTGTTTTTT. Protein sequence: CASVGLEKLFF.

This clone appeared a single time. The V call is TRBV9, the J call TRBJ2-4; TRBD1 matches at 8 bases. This CDR3 comprises 15 residues. From germline, CDR1 is SGDLS and CDR2 YYNGEE. The V and J ends lost 2 bases and 8 bases, in that order; junction bases with no gene match: 9. The CDR3 coding sequence is TGTGCCAGCAGCGTTACTAGTGGACAGGGACACATTCAGTACTTC. It specifies CASSVTSGQGHIQYF.

The CDR3 DNA reads as TGTGCCAGCAGCCCAGAAGGGACAGCTCAAGAGACCCAGTACTTC. This sequence encodes CASSPEGTAQETQYF. This rearrangement joins TRBV7-2 to TRBJ2-5; 7 bases align to TRBD1. Unmatched junction bases numbered 8, after V lost 5 bases and J lost 2 bases. Germline V lookup: CDR1 SGHTA, CDR2 FQGNSA. The CDR3 extends over 15 amino acids.

V gene TRBV21-1 combines with J gene TRBJ2-4; the listed D gene, TRBD2, was not tested against the DNA. TRBV21-1 is a known pseudogene. The CDR3 has 18 amino acids. The DNA of the CDR3 is TGTGCCAGCAGCAAAGCAGTAAACTTTAGTATAGCCAAAAACATTCAGTACTTC. Residues: CASSKAVNFSIAKNIQYF.

This clone came up once. This chain uses TRBV10-3 with TRBJ2-1, with TRBD2 matching 15 bases. CDR1 and CDR2 (germline): ENHRY, SYGVKD. The CDR3 runs to 19 residues. After removal of 6 bases from V and 0 bases from J, the junction contained 9 bases not matched to a gene. Here the CDR3 reads CAISGGTSGRQSSYNEQFF. The CDR3 nucleotides read TGTGCCATCAGCGGAGGGACTAGCGGGAGGCAGAGCTCCTACAATGAGCAGTTCTTC.

The rearrangement uses TRBV7-9 and TRBJ2-7; D is unresolved. V dropped 3 bases and J dropped 0 bases, with 12 bases sitting between them. The germline CDR1 and CDR2 sequences are SEHNR and FQNEAQ (reference sequence). CDR3 size: 15 residues. CDR3: CASSFTPTFSYEQYF. For the CDR3, the DNA is TGTGCCAGCAGCTTCACCCCAACTTTCTCCTACGAGCAGTACTTC.

The chain recombines TRBV6-6 with TRBJ2-2, with TRBD2 matching over 11 bases. This CDR3 comprises 16 residues. CDR1 and CDR2 from the germline V gene are MNHNY and SVGAGI (reference sequence). J gave up 4 bases and V 2 bases, and 3 bases lay outside the gene matches. CDR3 coding DNA: TGTGCCAGCAGTTACCCGACTAGCGGGACCACCGGGGAGCTGTTTTTT. Protein sequence: CASSYPTSGTTGELFF.

The V call is TRBV6-1, the J call TRBJ1-4; TRBD1 might be the D (5 bases). Germline V gene lookup returns CDR1 MNHNS and CDR2 SASEGT. V gave up 2 bases and J gave up 7 bases, with 11 bases separating them. The CDR3 covers 14 residues. CDR3 sequence: CASSEYNRSEKLFF. The CDR3 nucleotides are TGTGCCAGCAGTGAATATAACAGGTCTGAAAAACTGTTTTTT.

The J gene is TRBJ1-1, the V gene TRBV28; tentative D call: TRBD1 (6 bases). The CDR3 totals 15 residues. V was clipped by 6 bases and J by 3 bases, with 17 bases between them. CDR1 and CDR2 from the germline V gene are MDHEN and SYDVKM. CDR3 region: CASRMTKGGHTEAFF. For the CDR3, the DNA is TGTGCCAGCAGGATGACAAAGGGGGGGCACACTGAAGCTTTCTTT.

This clone was counted once. The rearrangement uses TRBV5-1 and TRBJ2-1; TRBD2 is a possible D gene (6 bases). The CDR3 is 14 amino acids. Between the trimmed V and J ends, which lost 0 bases and 4 bases, there was a span of 8 bases. Germline V CDR1 and CDR2: SGHRS, YFSETQ. The chain's CDR3 is CASSLDGSYNEQFF. The DNA for the CDR3 is TGCGCCAGCAGCTTGGACGGGAGTTACAATGAGCAGTTCTTC.

The chain is built from TRBV19 and TRBJ1-5; D is unclear. This CDR3 has 14 amino acids. Germline values: CDR1 LNHDA, CDR2 SQIVND (reference sequence). V shed 5 bases and J shed 1 base, with 9 bases lying between them. The CDR3 DNA sequence: TGTGCCAGTAGTCCTACTCCGAGCAATCAGCCCCAGCATTTT. It codes for CASSPTPSNQPQHF.

The V call is TRBV27, the J call TRBJ2-7, with 11 bases fitting TRBD2. The CDR3 runs 16 residues. V trimming: 7 bases; J trimming: 3 bases; junction bases outside the gene matches: 11. Germline V lookup: CDR1 MNHEY, CDR2 SMNVEV (reference sequence). In nucleotides, the CDR3 is TGTGCCAGCACCCCTAACCTAGCGGGAGGCTTCTACGAGCAGTACTTC. Protein sequence: CASTPNLAGGFYEQYF.

The chain has TRBV5-1 and TRBJ2-1; 8 nucleotides match TRBD2. Trimming cost V 4 bases and J 4 bases; bases outside gene matches: 7. The CDR3 spans 15 residues. Germline lookup yields CDR1 SGHRS and CDR2 YFSETQ. This chain's CDR3 is CASSLTSGLYNEQFF. CDR3 DNA: TGCGCCAGCAGCCTAACTAGCGGACTTTACAATGAGCAGTTCTTC.

The rearrangement links TRBV30 to TRBJ1-1; the D gene is possibly TRBD1 (5 bases). CDR1 is GTSNPN, CDR2 SVGIG, per germline (reference sequence). The CDR3 runs 13 residues. V was clipped by 5 bases and J by 0 bases, with 10 bases between them. The chain's CDR3 is CAWDLGVNTEAFF. The CDR3 DNA sequence: TGTGCCTGGGATTTAGGGGTGAACACTGAAGCTTTCTTT.

The chain is built from TRBV19 and TRBJ1-1; tentative D call: TRBD1 (6 bases). The germline V gene has CDR1 LNHDA and CDR2 SQIVND (reference sequence). The CDR3 is 15 amino acids. V lost 1 base, J lost 4 bases, and 13 bases lay in between. The DNA for the CDR3 is TGTGCCAGTAGTATAGGTTCGGGGGGCATCACTGAAGCTTTCTTT. This encodes CASSIGSGGITEAFF.